This TCR beta chain appears in the sequencing data of a study of beta chain features in type 1 diabetes. Overall study context: Patients were similar to healthy donors in age and gender (as well as in cell yields).

Every isolated RNA sample was fully reverse transcribed, so sequencing captured expressed TCRB transcripts. Using immunoSEQ multiplex PCR, the repertoire was profiled, and TCRdb retains in-frame clones only, with some absent. The sample includes some 500,000 clones, 9.5% to 12% of them seen just once. Regarding this clone: Its antigen remains unknown.

Overall study findings and caveats: For patients and controls alike, PCR might favor shorter templates to the same degree.

V was pared by 7 bases and J by 3 bases, with 14 bases between. Germline V lookup: CDR1 SGHAT, CDR2 FQNNGV. This CDR3 has 14 amino acids. Stem cell-like memory, regulatory, central memory and naive CD4+ cells were sorted via CD45RO/CCR7/CD25/CD127/CD95/CD27. The chain has TRBV11-2 and TRBJ2-3; D perhaps matches TRBD1 (6 bases). The sequencing sample was made of naive CD4+ T cells from blood. The sequence came from a young woman in good health. The CDR3 DNA sequence: TGTGCCAGCAACGTCGACAGGAGGACAGATACGCAGTATTTT. Its translation: CASNVDRRTDTQYF.